This entry lists 7 T cell receptor beta chains sequenced from one sample in a study of T cell responses to AZD1222 COVID-19 vaccine. The repertoire was sequenced with immunoSEQ multiplex PCR; TCRdb's copy has only in-frame clones and lacks some. Among about 150,000 clones listed, more than 75% were seen once. The sample here was peripheral blood, taken on day 0 of AZD1222 vaccination. The receptors stem from an adult in good health.

V usage is TRBV24-1 and J usage is TRBJ2-7, with D unclear. Germline V gene lookup returns CDR1 KGHDR and CDR2 SFDVKD. The V end was cut by 4 bases, the J end by 8 bases, with 17 bases between. The CDR3 loop spans 14 amino acids. Here the CDR3 reads CATSDRIDPTKQYF. The CDR3 DNA sequence: TGTGCCACCAGTGACCGTATCGACCCAACTAAGCAGTACTTC.

The V and J genes are TRBV5-4 and TRBJ2-5, with TRBD2 matching 10 bases. The V gene end was trimmed by 0 bases and the J gene end by 7 bases; junction bases not matched to a gene: 9. The length of the CDR3 is 16 residues. Germline CDR1 and CDR2: SGHNT and YYREEE (reference sequence). CDR3 bases: TGTGCCAGCAGCTTGGCGAACCCTAGCGGGGGCAGGACCCAGTACTTC. Protein product: CASSLANPSGGRTQYF.

This clone was recorded once. The chain joins TRBV10-1 to TRBJ1-3, with no clear D. In germline, CDR1 is WNHNN, CDR2 SYGVQD (reference sequence). The CDR3 consists of 15 residues. With 3 bases removed from V and 0 bases from J, the gap between germline ends came to 9 bases. The CDR3 DNA sequence: TGCGCCAGCAGTGACCCCCTTCGCTCTGGAAACACCATATATTTT. It specifies CASSDPLRSGNTIYF.

The CDR3 loop is CASSPLPRDRNTEAFF. The CDR3, as DNA: TGTGCCAGCTCACCACTCCCCCGGGACAGGAACACTGAAGCTTTCTTT. The gene calls are TRBV18 and TRBJ1-1, with 7 bases that match TRBD1. Germline values: CDR1 KGHSH, CDR2 LQKENI. CDR3 size: 16 residues. V lost 1 base to trimming and J lost 1 base; unmatched junction nucleotides: 6.

The chain employs TRBV10-1 and TRBJ2-1; TRBD2 matches 13 bases. V was pared by 2 bases and J by 7 bases, with 5 bases of the junction left unmatched. Germline V CDR1 and CDR2: WNHNN, SYGVQD (reference sequence). The CDR3 length is 16 residues. In DNA, the CDR3 is TGCGCCAGCAGTGAGGCGGGACTAGCGGGGCTGAATGAGCAGTTCTTC. Its translation is CASSEAGLAGLNEQFF.

This chain joins TRBV18 and TRBJ1-1, with 7 bases identical to TRBD1. CDR1 is KGHSH and CDR2 is LQKENI in the germline V gene. The CDR3 extends over 15 amino acids. J gave up 1 base and V 4 bases, and 6 bases lay outside the gene matches. The CDR3 DNA reads as TGTGCCAGCTCACAACAGGGGAGGCGGAACACTGAAGCTTTCTTT. It encodes CASSQQGRRNTEAFF.

The chain has TRBV19 and TRBJ1-2; possibly TRBD1 for D (6 bases). Germline V lookup: CDR1 LNHDA, CDR2 SQIVND (reference sequence). Trimming stripped 6 bases from V and 4 bases from J, with 9 bases between. This CDR3 is 12 amino acids long. DNA for the CDR3: TGTGCCAGTAGCCAAGGGGGCTATGGCTACACCTTC. Its protein is CASSQGGYGYTF.